This entry lists 25 T cell receptor beta chains sequenced from one sample in a study of T cell changes during pregnancy in multiple sclerosis. Only in-frame clones appear in the TCRdb table, and some are missing; sequencing was by immunoSEQ multiplex PCR. The repertoire has tens of thousands of clones, around 93% of them found once; the top ten carry roughly 2.5%. Specimen: peripheral blood, collected in the third trimester of pregnancy. These receptors came from a female donor with multiple sclerosis, enrolled in a pregnancy study.

This clone came up a few times. The V gene is TRBV2, the J gene TRBJ1-4, with 9 bases aligning to TRBD1. The V and J ends lost 6 bases and 8 bases, in that order; junction bases with no gene match: 7. Germline V gene sequence: CDR1 SNHLY, CDR2 FYNNEI. The CDR3 is 14 amino acids. CDR3 coding DNA: TGTGCCAGCAGGATTCAGGACAGGGGCGAAAAACTGTTTTTT. As protein: CASRIQDRGEKLFF.

V gene TRBV2 combines with J gene TRBJ2-7, with 7 nucleotides matching TRBD2. The CDR3 is made up of 14 amino acids. CDR1 is SNHLY, CDR2 FYNNEI, per germline. Germline trimming cut 0 bases from V and 4 bases from J; bases unmatched to any gene: 3. The DNA for the CDR3 is TGTGCCAGCAGTGAAGCGGGGGGAGGGTACGAGCAGTACTTC. Translated, it gives CASSEAGGGYEQYF.

The gene calls are TRBV11-2 and TRBJ1-5, with TRBD1 identical over 8 bases. The length of the CDR3 is 15 residues. V lost 1 base to trimming and J lost 6 bases; unmatched junction nucleotides: 5. Germline assignment: CDR1 SGHAT and CDR2 FQNNGV. CDR3 sequence: CASSLGYDRGQPQHF. CDR3 coding DNA: TGTGCCAGCAGCTTAGGGTATGACAGGGGTCAGCCCCAGCATTTT.

V is TRBV10-3 and J is TRBJ2-3, with D tentatively TRBD2 (6 bases). CDR1 and CDR2 from the germline V gene are ENHRY and SYGVKD. Trimming stripped 6 bases from V and 5 bases from J, with 15 bases between. The CDR3 has 14 amino acids. The CDR3 loop is CAIRQHGGIDTQYF. Here the CDR3 DNA reads TGTGCCATCAGGCAACACGGGGGAATAGATACGCAGTATTTT.

The rearrangement joins TRBV2 to TRBJ1-1; 9 bases are a match to TRBD1. V lost 8 bases to trimming and J lost 2 bases; unmatched junction nucleotides: 9. The CDR3 consists of 15 residues. Germline V CDR1 and CDR2: SNHLY, FYNNEI. CDR3 DNA sequence: TGTGCCAGCCGTGGGACAGGGTCCCCTAACACTGAAGCTTTCTTT. This codes for CASRGTGSPNTEAFF.

The chain combines TRBV7-9 with TRBJ2-5; D uncertain. The CDR3 contains 14 residues. The V end lost 0 bases, the J end lost 1 base, and 6 bases lay between the germline ends. Germline values: CDR1 SEHNR, CDR2 FQNEAQ (reference sequence). CDR3 amino acids: CASSLAQVQETQYF. The CDR3 coding sequence is TGTGCCAGCAGCTTAGCCCAGGTCCAAGAGACCCAGTACTTC. The full variable domain, with the rest looked up from reference TRBV7-9 and TRBJ2-5, is DTGVSQNPRHKITKRGQNVTFRCDPISEHNRLYWYRQTLGQGPEFLTYFQNEAQLEKSRLLSDRFSAERPKGSFSTLEIQRTEQGDSAMYLCASSLAQVQETQYFGPGTRLLVL.

In its sample, this clone was seen once. The chain is built from TRBV6-1 and TRBJ1-2; TRBD1 might be the D (6 bases). The germline V gene has CDR1 MNHNS and CDR2 SASEGT. V lost 6 bases and J lost 12, with 17 bases in between. The CDR3 contains 12 residues. The CDR3 protein is CASRRQTGNDTF. CDR3 nucleotide sequence: TGTGCCAGCAGGCGACAGACAGGTAACGACACCTTC.

The genes are TRBV10-3 and TRBJ2-2; no clear D. The ends were cut back, 7 bases at V and 0 bases at J, with 6 bases in the middle. CDR1 is ENHRY, CDR2 SYGVKD, per germline. The CDR3 consists of 13 residues. CDR3 residues: CAITQPNTGELFF. The CDR3 region has the DNA TGTGCCATCACACAGCCGAACACCGGGGAGCTGTTTTTT.

J is TRBJ2-1 and V is TRBV29-1, with TRBD1 matching over 8 bases. This CDR3 spans 14 amino acids. The ends lost 7 bases at V and 5 bases at J; junction bases unmatched: 10. Germline V gene data show CDR1 as SQVTM and CDR2 as ANQGSEA. The CDR3 sequence: CSGTGLMGHNEQFF. CDR3 bases: TGCAGCGGGACAGGGCTAATGGGCCACAATGAGCAGTTCTTC.

The gene calls are TRBV10-1 and TRBJ1-1; D gene uncertain. Trimming shortened V by 3 bases and J by 1 base, and 9 bases separated the two germline ends. Germline CDR1 is WNHNN and CDR2 is SYGVQD (reference sequence). The CDR3 sequence is 14 residues long. CDR3 nucleotide sequence: TGCGCCAGCAGTGAAAATCGGGGGAACACTGAAGCTTTCTTT. The encoded protein is CASSENRGNTEAFF.

This sequence joins TRBV4-1 and TRBJ2-5, with a possible D match to TRBD1 (6 bases). The CDR3 loop spans 14 amino acids. The V and J ends lost 4 bases and 1 base respectively, with 10 bases between them. Germline loops: CDR1 MGHRA, CDR2 YSYEKL. The CDR3 DNA reads TGCGCCAGCAGCCGGACAGAAGTCCAAGAGACCCAGTACTTC. Translation: CASSRTEVQETQYF.

CDR3 coding DNA: TGTGCCAGCAGCTTGTACCTTTGGGGAATCTCGTTGGAGGTCACTGAAGCTTTCTTT. Protein: CASSLYLWGISLEVTEAFF. This chain uses TRBV7-9 with TRBJ1-1, with D hard to call. This CDR3 comprises 19 residues. V lost 3 bases to trimming and J lost 4 bases, with 27 bases between them. Looked up from germline, CDR1 is SEHNR and CDR2 is FQNEAQ (reference sequence). The full variable domain, its missing parts supplied by reference TRBV7-9 and TRBJ1-1, is DTGVSQNPRHKITKRGQNVTFRCDPISEHNRLYWYRQTLGQGPEFLTYFQNEAQLEKSRLLSDRFSAERPKGSFSTLEIQRTEQGDSAMYLCASSLYLWGISLEVTEAFFGQGTRLTVV.

J is TRBJ2-2 and V is TRBV27; TRBD2 might be the D (6 bases). This CDR3 region has 16 residues. The germline CDR1 and CDR2 sequences are MNHEY and SMNVEV (reference sequence). V lost 0 bases and J lost 0, with 8 bases in between. The CDR3 region has the DNA TGTGCCAGCAGTTTATCGTGGGGGGCGAACACCGGGGAGCTGTTTTTT. Protein: CASSLSWGANTGELFF.

V and J are TRBV6-1 and TRBJ1-1; the match to TRBD1 covers 8 bases. V gave up 9 bases and J gave up 4 bases; unmatched junction bases: 7. Per germline, CDR1 MNHNS and CDR2 SASEGT. The CDR3 extends over 13 amino acids. CDR3 nucleotide sequence: TGTGCCAGTACTCCACAGGGGGGCACTGAAGCTTTCTTT. Encoded protein: CASTPQGGTEAFF.

This clone was counted a single time. The chain employs TRBV11-1 and TRBJ2-1; 7 bases are shared with TRBD1. CDR1 and CDR2 from the germline V gene are SGHAT and FQDESV (reference sequence). The V and J ends lost 4 bases and 4 bases, in that order; junction bases with no gene match: 10. This CDR3 has 16 residues. The CDR3 DNA sequence: TGTGCCAGCAGCTCGCCGGGACAGAAGAGTTACAATGAGCAGTTCTTC. Translation: CASSSPGQKSYNEQFF.

The chain employs TRBV6-6 and TRBJ1-2; D is uncertain. The CDR3 has 12 residues. Germline values: CDR1 MNHNY, CDR2 SVGAGI (reference sequence). Trimming shortened V by 8 bases and J by 2 bases, and 9 bases separated the two germline ends. CDR3 region: CASVGPNYGYTF. CDR3 in DNA: TGTGCCAGCGTCGGTCCCAACTATGGCTACACCTTC.

The V call is TRBV27, the J call TRBJ2-2; TRBD1 aligns across 11 bases. Germline CDR1 MNHEY, CDR2 SMNVEV (reference sequence). The CDR3 consists of 14 residues. The V segment lost 4 bases and the J segment 6 bases; nucleotides outside the gene matches: 1. The CDR3: CASSSGQGAGELFF. The DNA for the CDR3 is TGTGCCAGCAGTTCGGGACAGGGGGCCGGGGAGCTGTTTTTT.

This clone was observed a single time. The chain uses TRBV5-1 and TRBJ2-1; D unclear. CDR1 SGHRS and CDR2 YFSETQ come from the germline V gene. Between the trimmed V and J ends, which lost 7 bases and 6 bases, there was a span of 11 bases. CDR3 length: 12 amino acids. The chain's CDR3 is CASSWAFNEQFF. The DNA for the CDR3 is TGCGCCAGCTCCTGGGCCTTCAATGAGCAGTTCTTC.

This rearrangement joins TRBV15 to TRBJ1-1, with D maybe TRBD1 (6 bases). Between the trimmed V and J ends, which lost 1 base and 5 bases, there was a span of 14 bases. CDR3 length equals 15 residues. Germline V lookup: CDR1 LNHNV, CDR2 YYDKDF (reference sequence). CDR3: CATSRGFRGRTEAFF. DNA of the CDR3: TGTGCCACCAGCAGAGGGTTCAGGGGTCGGACTGAAGCTTTCTTT.

The chain uses TRBV5-1 and TRBJ1-6; 10 bases fit TRBD1. This CDR3 spans 15 amino acids. The V gene's germline CDR1 is SGHRS and CDR2 YFSETQ. J was trimmed by 9 bases and V by 2 bases; bases with no gene match: 5. The CDR3 DNA follows: TGCGCCAGCAGCTTTGGGACAGGGGTTCGTTCACCCCTCCACTTT. It translates to CASSFGTGVRSPLHF.

The chain carries TRBV7-8 and TRBJ2-7; 8 nucleotides align to TRBD2. The CDR3 covers 14 residues. Germline V CDR1 and CDR2: SGHVS, FQNEAQ. The V segment lost 8 bases and the J segment 6 bases; nucleotides outside the gene matches: 12. The CDR3 coding sequence is TGTGCCAGCGTCTCGGGGGGGTCACCCCTCGAGCAGTACTTC. Translating it yields CASVSGGSPLEQYF. The whole variable domain, remainder taken from reference TRBV7-8 and TRBJ2-7, is GAGVSQSPRYKVAKRGQDVALRCDPISGHVSLFWYQQALGQGPEFLTYFQNEAQLDKSGLPSDRFFAERPEGSVSTLKIQRTQQEDSAVYLCASVSGGSPLEQYFGPGTRLTVT.

V gene TRBV13 combines with J gene TRBJ1-6; 7 positions agree with TRBD1. The CDR3 loop spans 14 amino acids. CDR1 PRHDT and CDR2 FYEKMQ come from the germline V gene (reference sequence). V trimming: 6 bases; J trimming: 13 bases; junction bases outside the gene matches: 12. CDR3 coding DNA: TGTGCCAGCAGATCAGGGACAGCAACTAGGCCCCTCCACTTT. It is translated as CASRSGTATRPLHF.

This clone occurred once. The chain links TRBV6-1 to TRBJ2-5, with D unresolved. Per germline, CDR1 MNHNS and CDR2 SASEGT. The CDR3 spans 12 residues. Trimming left V 7 bases short and J 4 bases short, with 10 bases between. In nucleotides, the CDR3 is TGTGCCAGCACCGCTAGTGGAGAGACCCAGTACTTC. This translates into CASTASGETQYF.

V is TRBV6-5 and J is TRBJ2-3, with 8 bases lining up with TRBD2. CDR1 MNHEY and CDR2 SVGAGI come from the germline V gene. V gave up 2 bases and J gave up 8 bases; unmatched junction bases: 9. The length of the CDR3 is 15 residues. The CDR3 bases are TGTGCCAGCAGTTACGGCGGGGGGTCCCCGGGTACGCAGTATTTT. The encoded protein is CASSYGGGSPGTQYF.

This clone was counted a single time. DNA of the CDR3: TGTGCCAGCAGCGTAGGTTTGGGGGGCACTGAAGCTTTCTTT. Translating gives CASSVGLGGTEAFF. The rearrangement links TRBV9 to TRBJ1-1; perhaps TRBD1 as D (5 bases). The CDR3 contains 14 residues. Germline V gives CDR1 SGDLS, CDR2 YYNGEE. V gave up 0 bases and J gave up 4 bases, with 10 bases separating them.